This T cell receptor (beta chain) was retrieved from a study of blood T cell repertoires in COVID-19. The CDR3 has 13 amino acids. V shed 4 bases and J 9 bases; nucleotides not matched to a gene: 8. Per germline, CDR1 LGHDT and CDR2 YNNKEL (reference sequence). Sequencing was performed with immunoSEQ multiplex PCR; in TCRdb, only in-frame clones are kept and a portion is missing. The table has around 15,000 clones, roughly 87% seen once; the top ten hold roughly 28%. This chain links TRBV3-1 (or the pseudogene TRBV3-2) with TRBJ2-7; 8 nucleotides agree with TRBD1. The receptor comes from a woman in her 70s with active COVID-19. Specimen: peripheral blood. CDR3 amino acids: CASSLDNRGVQYF. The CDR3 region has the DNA TGTGCCAGCAGCCTCGATAACAGGGGGGTGCAGTACTTC.